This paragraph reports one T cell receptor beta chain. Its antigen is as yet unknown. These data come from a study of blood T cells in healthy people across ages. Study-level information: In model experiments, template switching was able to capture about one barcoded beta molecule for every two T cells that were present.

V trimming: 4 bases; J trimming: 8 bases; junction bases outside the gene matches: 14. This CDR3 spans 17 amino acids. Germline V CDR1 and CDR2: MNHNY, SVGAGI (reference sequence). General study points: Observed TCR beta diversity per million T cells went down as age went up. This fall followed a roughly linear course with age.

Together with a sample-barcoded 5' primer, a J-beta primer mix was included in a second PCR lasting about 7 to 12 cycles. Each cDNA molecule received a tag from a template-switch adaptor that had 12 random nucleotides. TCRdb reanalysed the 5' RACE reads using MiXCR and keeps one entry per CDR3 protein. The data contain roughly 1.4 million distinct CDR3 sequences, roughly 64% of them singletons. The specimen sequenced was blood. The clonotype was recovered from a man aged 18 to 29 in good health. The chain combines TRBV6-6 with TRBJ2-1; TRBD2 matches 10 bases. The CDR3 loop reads CASSSRNLAGEVHEQFF. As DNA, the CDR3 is TGTGCCAGCAGTTCCCGGAATCTAGCGGGGGAGGTCCATGAGCAGTTCTTC.